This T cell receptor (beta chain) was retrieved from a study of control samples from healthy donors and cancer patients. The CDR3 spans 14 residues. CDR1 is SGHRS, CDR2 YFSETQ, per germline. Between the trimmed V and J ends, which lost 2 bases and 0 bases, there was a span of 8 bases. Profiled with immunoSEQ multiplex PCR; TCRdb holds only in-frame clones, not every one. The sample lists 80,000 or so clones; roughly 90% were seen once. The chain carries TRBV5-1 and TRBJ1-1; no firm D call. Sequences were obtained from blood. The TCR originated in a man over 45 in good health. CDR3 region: CASSLDPVNTEAFF. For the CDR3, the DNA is TGCGCCAGCAGCTTAGACCCGGTGAACACTGAAGCTTTCTTT.